This TCR beta chain was recovered during a study of beta chain features in type 1 diabetes. Overall study findings and caveats: Within patients, naive, central memory and Treg TCRB repertoires seemed more similar than within healthy donors. Shortening that was moderate but significant affected the TCRB CDR3s of Type 1 diabetes patients in all four CD4+ subsets. HLA influence on TCRB rearrangement stayed unresolved here.

CD45RO/CCR7/CD25/CD127/CD95/CD27 separated CD4+ naive, central memory, regulatory and stem cell-like memory cells by sorting. V lost 0 bases and J 5 bases, leaving 13 bases between the germline ends. Per the germline V gene, CDR1 is MNHEY and CDR2 is SVGAGI. This CDR3 spans 15 amino acids. Expressed TCRB transcripts were sequenced after all isolated RNA was converted to cDNA. Stem cell-like memory T cell samples averaged around 930,000 reads. Data came from immunoSEQ multiplex PCR; TCRdb stores just in-frame clones and leaves some out. The profile shows approximately 15,000 clones, approximately 76% of them singletons. As to this clone: The antigen is not known.

This sequence was found in a woman aged 18 to 35 with type 1 diabetes. What was sequenced was stem cell memory CD4+ T cells from blood. The rearrangement joins TRBV6-5 to TRBJ1-1; D perhaps matches TRBD1 (6 bases). CDR3: CASSYSGGRRTEAFF. The CDR3 nucleotides are TGTGCCAGCAGTTACTCGGGGGGGCGCCGAACTGAAGCTTTCTTT.